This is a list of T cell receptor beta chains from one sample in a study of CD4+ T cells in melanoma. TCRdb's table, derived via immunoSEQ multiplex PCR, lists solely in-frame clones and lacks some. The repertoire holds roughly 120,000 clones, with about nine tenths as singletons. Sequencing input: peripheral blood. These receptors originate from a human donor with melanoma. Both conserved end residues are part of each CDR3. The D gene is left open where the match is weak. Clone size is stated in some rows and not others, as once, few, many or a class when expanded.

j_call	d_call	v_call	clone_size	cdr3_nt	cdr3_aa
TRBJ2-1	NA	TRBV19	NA	TGTGCCAGTAGCCAGACCACTTGGAATGAGCAGTTCTTC	CASSQTTWNEQFF
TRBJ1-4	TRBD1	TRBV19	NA	TGTGCCAGTAACCGATGGACAGGGGAGCGGACTAATGAAAAACTGTTTTTT	CASNRWTGERTNEKLFF
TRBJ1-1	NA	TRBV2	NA	TGTGCCAGCAGGCAACAGGTCTCCGGCACTGAAGCTTTCTTT	CASRQQVSGTEAFF
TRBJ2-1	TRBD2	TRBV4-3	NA	TGCGCCAGCAGCCGCTTAGCGGGAGGGCCGGGTAATGAGCAGTTCTTC	CASSRLAGGPGNEQFF
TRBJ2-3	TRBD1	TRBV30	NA	TGTGCCTGGAGTGAAGGGGGCTGGACAGATACGCAGTATTTT	CAWSEGGWTDTQYF
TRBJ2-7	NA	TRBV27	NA	TGTGCCAGCAGTACCGGCCTCCAGCAGGGCTACGAGCAGTACTTC	CASSTGLQQGYEQYF
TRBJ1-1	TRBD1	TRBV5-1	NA	TGCGCCAGCAGCTTGGGGGCCAGGGGGAAGGCTTTCTTT	CASSLGARGKAFF
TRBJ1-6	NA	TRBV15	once	TGTGCCACCAGCAGAGATTTTGGCGGGTATAATTCACCCCTCCACTTT	CATSRDFGGYNSPLHF
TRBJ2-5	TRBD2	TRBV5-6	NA	TGTGCCAGCAGCACCGGGACTAGCTGGGAGACCCAGTACTTC	CASSTGTSWETQYF
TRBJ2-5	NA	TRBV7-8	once	TGTGCCAGCAGCCGACGAGAGGGGTCTGGAGAGACCCAGTACTTC	CASSRREGSGETQYF
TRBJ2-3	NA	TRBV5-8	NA	TGTGCCAGCAGCTTTGGGCAAGGGGCAGATACGCAGTATTTT	CASSFGQGADTQYF
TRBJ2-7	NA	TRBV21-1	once	TGTGCCAGCAGTTACCGGTTTTCCTACGAGCAGTACTTC	CASSYRFSYEQYF
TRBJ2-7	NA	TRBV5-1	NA	TGCGCCAGCAGCTTGCCAAGTAGCTCCTACGAGCAGTACTTC	CASSLPSSSYEQYF
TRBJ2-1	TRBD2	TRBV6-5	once	TGTGCCAGCAGTTACGATCCTAGCGGGAGGGTCAATGAGCAGTTCTTC	CASSYDPSGRVNEQFF
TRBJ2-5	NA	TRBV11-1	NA	TGTGCCAGCAGCTTAGGGCGGTCAGTCCAAGAGACCCAGTACTTC	CASSLGRSVQETQYF
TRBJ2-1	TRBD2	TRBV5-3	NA	TGTGCCAGAAGGGGACTAGCGGCCTACAATGAGCAGTTCTTC	CARRGLAAYNEQFF
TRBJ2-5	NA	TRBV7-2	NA	TGTGCCAGCAGCCTTATACACCAAGAGACCCAGTACTTC	CASSLIHQETQYF
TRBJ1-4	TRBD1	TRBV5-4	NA	TGTGCCAGCAGAGACTCAGGGGGCACAAAACTGTTTTTT	CASRDSGGTKLFF
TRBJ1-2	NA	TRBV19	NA	TGTACCAGTAGTATGACACTTTCCGTCTATGGCTACACCTTC	CTSSMTLSVYGYTF
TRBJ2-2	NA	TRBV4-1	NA	TGCGCCAGCAGCCAAGAGACGCGACAATACACCGGGGAGCTGTTTTTT	CASSQETRQYTGELFF
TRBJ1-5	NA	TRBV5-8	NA	TGTGCCAGCAGCTTGTACGGGGCCTCTAGCAATCAGCCCCAGCATTTT	CASSLYGASSNQPQHF
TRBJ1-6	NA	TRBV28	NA	TGTGCCAGCAGTTTACTGGGGGGCCCGGCCCTCCACTTT	CASSLLGGPALHF
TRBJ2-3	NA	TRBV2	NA	TGTGCCAGCAGTATTAGGGCGGGCACAGATACGCAGTATTTT	CASSIRAGTDTQYF
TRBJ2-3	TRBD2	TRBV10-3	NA	TGTGCCATCCAACCCGGGGGGGCTCAGACAGATACGCAGTATTTT	CAIQPGGAQTDTQYF
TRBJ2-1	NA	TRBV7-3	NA	TGTGCCAGCAGCTTGACACGCAACAATGAGCAGTTCTTC	CASSLTRNNEQFF
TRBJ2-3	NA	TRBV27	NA	TGTGCCAGCAGTCCCCGGGCGGGCTATACGCAGTATTTT	CASSPRAGYTQYF
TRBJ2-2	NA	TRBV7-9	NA	TGTGCCAGCAGCCAGGACCTGGGTGTGTACACCGGGGAGCTGTTTTTT	CASSQDLGVYTGELFF
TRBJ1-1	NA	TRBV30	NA	TGTGCCTGGAGACCTACCAAGCACACTGAAGCTTTCTTT	CAWRPTKHTEAFF
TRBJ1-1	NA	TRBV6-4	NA	TGTGCCAGCAGGACGGGCCCTAGCGGTACTGAAGCTTTCTTT	CASRTGPSGTEAFF
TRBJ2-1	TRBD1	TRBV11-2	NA	TGTGCCAGCAGCTTAGCGGGACAGGGTGTCTATGAGCAGTTCTTC	CASSLAGQGVYEQFF
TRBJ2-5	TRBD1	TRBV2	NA	TGTGCCAGCAGTTACCTACCGGACAGGGCCTCCGAAGAGACCCAGTACTTC	CASSYLPDRASEETQYF
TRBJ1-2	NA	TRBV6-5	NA	TGTGCCAGCAGACGGGACGCTTATGGCTACACCTTC	CASRRDAYGYTF
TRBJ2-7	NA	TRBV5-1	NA	TGCGCCAGCAGCTTGGGAGTGGAGCCCCACGACGAGCAGTACTTC	CASSLGVEPHDEQYF
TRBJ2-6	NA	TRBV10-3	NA	TGTGCCATCAATAACGCCAGGACTGGGGCCAACGTCCTGACTTTC	CAINNARTGANVLTF
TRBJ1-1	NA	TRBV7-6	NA	TGTGCCAGCAGCTTGGGACGGAGCAACACTGAAGCTTTCTTT	CASSLGRSNTEAFF
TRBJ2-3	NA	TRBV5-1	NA	TGCGCCAGCAGCTTGGGCAGGGCCCCGGATACGCAGTATTTT	CASSLGRAPDTQYF
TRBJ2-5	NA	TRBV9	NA	TGTGCCAGCAGCGTAGGTCGTGCCGAAGCGGGGACCCAGTACTTC	CASSVGRAEAGTQYF
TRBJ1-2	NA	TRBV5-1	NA	TGCGCCAGCAGCTTCAAGGATGCTAACTATGGCTACACCTTC	CASSFKDANYGYTF
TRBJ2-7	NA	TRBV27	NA	TGTGCCAGCACCCCATCCCGGGGCGGGGCCTACGAGCAGTACTTC	CASTPSRGGAYEQYF
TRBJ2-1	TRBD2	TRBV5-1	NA	TGCGCCAGCAGCACCCTGACTAGCGGGAATAATGAGCAGTTCTTC	CASSTLTSGNNEQFF
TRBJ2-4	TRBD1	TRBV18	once	TGTGCCAGCTCAGCGGACAGGGGGATACGCATTCAGTACTTC	CASSADRGIRIQYF
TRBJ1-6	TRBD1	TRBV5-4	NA	TGTGCCAGCAGCCTCCCCTCCGGGACAGGGGGAAGCTCCTATAATTCACCCCTCCACTTT	CASSLPSGTGGSSYNSPLHF
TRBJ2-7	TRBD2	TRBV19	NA	TGTGCCAGTAGTGTGGGAGGGAGGGTCGACGAGCAGTACTTC	CASSVGGRVDEQYF
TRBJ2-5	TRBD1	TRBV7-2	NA	TGTGCCAGCAGCTTAGGTAGTGGGACAGGGTACCAAGAGACCCAGTACTTC	CASSLGSGTGYQETQYF
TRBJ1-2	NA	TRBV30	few	TGTGCCTGGAGTGTACAGATTACCTATGGCTACACCTTC	CAWSVQITYGYTF
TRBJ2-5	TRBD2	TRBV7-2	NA	TGTGCCAGCAGGCAAACTAGCGGGAAAGAGACCCAGTACTTC	CASRQTSGKETQYF
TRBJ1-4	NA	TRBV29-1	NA	TGCAGCGTTGGCGGGACCGGAGGTACTAATGAAAAACTGTTTTTT	CSVGGTGGTNEKLFF
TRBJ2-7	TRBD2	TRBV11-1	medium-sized	TGTGCCAGCAGCTGGAATAGCGGGGCCTACGAGCAGTACTTC	CASSWNSGAYEQYF
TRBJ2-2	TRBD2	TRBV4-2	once	TGTGCCAGCAGCCAAGATCTTGGGACTAGCGTTTACACCGGGGAGCTGTTTTTT	CASSQDLGTSVYTGELFF
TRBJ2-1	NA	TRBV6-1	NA	TGTGCCAGCAGTGTAGTCCCAGCGGGTACCGGCGATGAGCAGTTCTTC	CASSVVPAGTGDEQFF
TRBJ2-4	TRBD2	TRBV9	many	TGTGCCAGCAGCGTGGGGGGAGGGCGAGCCAAAAACATTCAGTACTTC	CASSVGGGRAKNIQYF
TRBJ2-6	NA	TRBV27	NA	TGTGCCAGCAGTTTAGGCACGGGGGTGTTACGGACTGGGGCCAACGTCCTGACTTTC	CASSLGTGVLRTGANVLTF
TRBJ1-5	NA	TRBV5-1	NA	TGCGCCAGCAGCTTGGTAGGCGGGCTAGAATTTCCCCAGCATTTT	CASSLVGGLEFPQHF
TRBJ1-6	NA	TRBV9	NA	TGTGCCAGCAGCGTTACAGAGGGGGATTCACCCCTCCACTTT	CASSVTEGDSPLHF
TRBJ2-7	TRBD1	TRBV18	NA	TGTGCCAGCCAGACCACGGGGGACAGGCACGGAACTCAGGCATACGAGCAGTACTTC	CASQTTGDRHGTQAYEQYF
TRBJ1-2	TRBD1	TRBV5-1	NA	TGCGCCAGCAGCTCCGAACAAGGGACAGGGGGGCATTTTAACTATGGCTACACCTTC	CASSSEQGTGGHFNYGYTF
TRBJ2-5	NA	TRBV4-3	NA	TGCGCCAGCAGCCGCCAGGCGGGTATTCAAGAGACCCAGTACTTC	CASSRQAGIQETQYF
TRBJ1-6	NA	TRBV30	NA	TGTGCCTGGAGCCGGCAGGATAATTCACCCCTCCACTTT	CAWSRQDNSPLHF
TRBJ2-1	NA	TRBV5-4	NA	TGTGCCAGCAGCTTGGACTATCACAATGAGCAGTTCTTC	CASSLDYHNEQFF